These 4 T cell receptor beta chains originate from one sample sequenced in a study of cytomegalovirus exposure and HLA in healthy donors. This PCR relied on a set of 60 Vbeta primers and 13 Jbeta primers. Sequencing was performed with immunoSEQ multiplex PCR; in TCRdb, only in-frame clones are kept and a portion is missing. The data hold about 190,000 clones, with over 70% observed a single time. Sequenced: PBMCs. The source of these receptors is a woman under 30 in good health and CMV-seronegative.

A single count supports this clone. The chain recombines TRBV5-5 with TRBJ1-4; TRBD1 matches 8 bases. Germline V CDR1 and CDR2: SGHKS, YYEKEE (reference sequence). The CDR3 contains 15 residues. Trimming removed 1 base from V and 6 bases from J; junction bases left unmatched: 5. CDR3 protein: CASSLLTGGHEKLFF. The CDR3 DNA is TGTGCCAGCAGCTTGCTCACAGGGGGTCATGAAAAACTGTTTTTT.

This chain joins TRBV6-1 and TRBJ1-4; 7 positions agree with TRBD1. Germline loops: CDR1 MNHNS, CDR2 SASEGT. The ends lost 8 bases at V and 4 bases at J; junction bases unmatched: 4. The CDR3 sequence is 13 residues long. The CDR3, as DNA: TGTGCCAGCTCCGGGACAGATAATGAAAAACTGTTTTTT. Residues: CASSGTDNEKLFF.

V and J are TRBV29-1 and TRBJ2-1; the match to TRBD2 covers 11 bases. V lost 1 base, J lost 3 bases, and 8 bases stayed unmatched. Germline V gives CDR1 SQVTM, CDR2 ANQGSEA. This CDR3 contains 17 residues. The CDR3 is CSVEGSLAGGGYNEQFF. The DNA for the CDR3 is TGCAGCGTTGAAGGGTCTCTAGCGGGAGGTGGCTACAATGAGCAGTTCTTC.

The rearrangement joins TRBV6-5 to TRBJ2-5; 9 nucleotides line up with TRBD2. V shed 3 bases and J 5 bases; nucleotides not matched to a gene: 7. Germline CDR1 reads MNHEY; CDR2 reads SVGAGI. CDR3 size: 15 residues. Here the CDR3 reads CASSYSAGGRETQYF. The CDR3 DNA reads TGTGCCAGCAGTTATTCAGCGGGGGGTAGGGAGACCCAGTACTTC.